This TCR beta chain was documented in a study of CD8 T cells in Susac syndrome. Trimming left V 9 bases short and J 5 bases short, with 10 bases between. Germline V CDR1 and CDR2: MNHEY, SMNVEV (reference sequence). CDR3 size: 11 residues. An input of about 0.5 to 1 ug of RNA was subjected to reverse transcription using random hexamers. TCRdb independently ran MiXCR on the immunoSEQ multiplex PCR reads; one entry per CDR3 protein. The sample consists of about 210,000 distinct CDR3 sequences, about 95% of them appearing once. The source material was CD4+ T cells from PBMCs. This receptor was obtained from a human donor with multiple sclerosis. The V gene is TRBV27, the J gene TRBJ1-2, with D tentatively TRBD1 (5 bases). The CDR3: CASRGPYGYTF. CDR3 in DNA: TGTGCCAGTCGGGGACCTTATGGCTACACCTTC.